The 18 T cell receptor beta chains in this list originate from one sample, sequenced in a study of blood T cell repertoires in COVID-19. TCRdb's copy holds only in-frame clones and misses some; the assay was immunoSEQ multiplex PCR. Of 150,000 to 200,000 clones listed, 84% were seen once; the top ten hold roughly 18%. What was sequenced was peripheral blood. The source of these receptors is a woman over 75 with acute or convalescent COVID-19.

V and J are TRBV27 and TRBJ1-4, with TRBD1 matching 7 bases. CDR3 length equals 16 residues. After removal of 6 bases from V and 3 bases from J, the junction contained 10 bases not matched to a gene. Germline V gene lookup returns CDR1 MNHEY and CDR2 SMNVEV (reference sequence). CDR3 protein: CASRAAETGSNEKLFF. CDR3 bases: TGTGCCAGCAGGGCGGCCGAGACAGGGTCTAATGAAAAACTGTTTTTT. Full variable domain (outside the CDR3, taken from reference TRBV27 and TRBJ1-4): EAQVTQNPRYLITVTGKKLTVTCSQNMNHEYMSWYRQDPGLGLRQIYYSMNVEVTDKGDVPEGYKVSRKEKRNFPLILESPSPNQTSLYFCASRAAETGSNEKLFFGSGTQLSVL.

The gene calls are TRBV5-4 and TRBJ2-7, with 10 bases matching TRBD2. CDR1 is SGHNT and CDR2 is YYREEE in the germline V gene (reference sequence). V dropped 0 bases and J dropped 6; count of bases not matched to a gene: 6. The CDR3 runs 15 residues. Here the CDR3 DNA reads TGTGCCAGCAGCTTGGACCTAGCGGGAGTGTCCGAGCAGTACTTC. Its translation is CASSLDLAGVSEQYF.

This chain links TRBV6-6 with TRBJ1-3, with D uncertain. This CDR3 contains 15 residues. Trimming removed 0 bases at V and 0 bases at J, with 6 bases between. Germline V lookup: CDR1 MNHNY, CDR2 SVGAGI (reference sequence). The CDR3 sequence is CASSYSLDSGNTIYF. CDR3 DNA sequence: TGTGCCAGCAGTTACTCCTTAGACTCTGGAAACACCATATATTTT.

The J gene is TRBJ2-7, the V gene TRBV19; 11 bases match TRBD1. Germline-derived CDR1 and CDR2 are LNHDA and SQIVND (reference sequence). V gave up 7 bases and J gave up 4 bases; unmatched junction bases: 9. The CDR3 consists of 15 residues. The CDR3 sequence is CASNARGQGEYEQYF. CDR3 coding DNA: TGTGCCAGTAACGCCAGGGGACAGGGGGAATACGAGCAGTACTTC.

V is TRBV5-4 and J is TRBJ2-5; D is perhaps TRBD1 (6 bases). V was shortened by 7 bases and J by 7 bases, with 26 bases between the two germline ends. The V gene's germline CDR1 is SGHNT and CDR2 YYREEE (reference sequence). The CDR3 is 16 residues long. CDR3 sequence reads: CASGDQGREISGTQYF. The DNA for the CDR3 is TGTGCCAGCGGGGACCAGGGGCGCGAAATTTCGGGGACCCAGTACTTC.

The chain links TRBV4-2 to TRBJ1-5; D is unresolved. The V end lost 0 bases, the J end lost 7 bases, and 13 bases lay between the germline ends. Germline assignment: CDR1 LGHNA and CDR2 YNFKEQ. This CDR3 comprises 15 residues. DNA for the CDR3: TGTGCCAGCAGCCAAGATAATAGCGGTGGGCAGCCCCAGCATTTT. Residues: CASSQDNSGGQPQHF.

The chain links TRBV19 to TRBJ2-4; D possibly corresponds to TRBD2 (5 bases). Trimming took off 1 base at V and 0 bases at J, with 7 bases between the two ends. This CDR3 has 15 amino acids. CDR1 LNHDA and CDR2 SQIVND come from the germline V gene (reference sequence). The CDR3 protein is CASSIGGLAKNIQYF. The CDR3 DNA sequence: TGTGCCAGTAGTATAGGAGGGCTAGCCAAAAACATTCAGTACTTC.

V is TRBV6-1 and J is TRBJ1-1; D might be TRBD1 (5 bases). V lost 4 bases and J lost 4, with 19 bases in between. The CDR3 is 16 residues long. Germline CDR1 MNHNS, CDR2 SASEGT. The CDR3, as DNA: TGTGCCAGCAGTGCGTTTACAGGAAAAATGGCCACTGAAGCTTTCTTT. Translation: CASSAFTGKMATEAFF.

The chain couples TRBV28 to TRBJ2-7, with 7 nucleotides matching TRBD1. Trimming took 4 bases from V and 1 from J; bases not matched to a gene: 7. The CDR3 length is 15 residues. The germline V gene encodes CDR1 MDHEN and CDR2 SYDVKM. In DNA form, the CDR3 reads TGTGCCAGCAGTTCCTCCGGGACAGCTTCCTACGAGCAGTACTTC. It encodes CASSSSGTASYEQYF.

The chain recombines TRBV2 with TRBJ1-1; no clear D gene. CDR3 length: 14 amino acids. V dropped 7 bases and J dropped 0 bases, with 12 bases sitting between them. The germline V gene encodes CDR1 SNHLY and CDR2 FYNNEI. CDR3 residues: CASTRVLVNTEAFF. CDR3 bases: TGTGCCAGCACCCGAGTTCTCGTGAACACTGAAGCTTTCTTT.

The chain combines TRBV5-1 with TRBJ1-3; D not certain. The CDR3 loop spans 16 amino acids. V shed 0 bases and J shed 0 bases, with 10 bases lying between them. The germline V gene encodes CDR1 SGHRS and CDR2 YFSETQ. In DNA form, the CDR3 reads TGCGCCAGCAGCTTGGCAGGCGGGTTCTCTGGAAACACCATATATTTT. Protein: CASSLAGGFSGNTIYF. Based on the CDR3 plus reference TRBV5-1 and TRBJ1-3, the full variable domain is KAGVTQTPRYLIKTRGQQVTLSCSPISGHRSVSWYQQTPGQGLQFLFEYFSETQRNKGNFPGRFSGRQFSNSRSEMNVSTLELGDSALYLCASSLAGGFSGNTIYFGEGSWLTVV.

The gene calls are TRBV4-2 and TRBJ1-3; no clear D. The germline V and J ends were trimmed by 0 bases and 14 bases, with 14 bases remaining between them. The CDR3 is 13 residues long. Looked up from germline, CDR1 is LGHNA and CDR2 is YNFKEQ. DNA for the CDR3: TGTGCCAGCAGCCAAGATGAGGAGGGTGAAGTATATTTT. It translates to CASSQDEEGEVYF.

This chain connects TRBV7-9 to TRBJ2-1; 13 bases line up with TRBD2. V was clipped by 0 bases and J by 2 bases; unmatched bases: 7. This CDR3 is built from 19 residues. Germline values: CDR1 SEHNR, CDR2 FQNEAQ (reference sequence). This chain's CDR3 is CASSLAGTSGTSPYNEQFF. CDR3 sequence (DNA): TGTGCCAGCAGCTTAGCGGGGACTAGCGGGACCTCGCCCTACAATGAGCAGTTCTTC.

This chain's CDR3 is CASSGIDGGMELFF. The DNA of the CDR3 is TGCGCCAGCAGCGGAATCGACGGGGGGATGGAACTGTTTTTT. The V and J genes are TRBV5-1 and TRBJ1-4; perhaps TRBD1 as D (5 bases). The CDR3 extends over 14 amino acids. V dropped 4 bases and J dropped 12 bases, with 19 bases sitting between them. The germline V gene has CDR1 SGHRS and CDR2 YFSETQ.

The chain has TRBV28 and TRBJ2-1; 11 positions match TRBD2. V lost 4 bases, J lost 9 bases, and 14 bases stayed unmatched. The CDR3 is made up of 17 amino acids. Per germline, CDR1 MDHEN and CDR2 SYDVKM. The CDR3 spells CASSSVRLAGLGLEQFF. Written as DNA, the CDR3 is TGTGCCAGCAGTTCCGTAAGACTAGCGGGACTGGGCCTTGAGCAGTTCTTC. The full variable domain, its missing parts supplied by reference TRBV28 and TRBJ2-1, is DVKVTQSSRYLVKRTGEKVFLECVQDMDHENMFWYRQDPGLGLRLIYFSYDVKMKEKGDIPEGYSVSREKKERFSLILESASTNQTSMYLCASSSVRLAGLGLEQFFGPGTRLTVL.

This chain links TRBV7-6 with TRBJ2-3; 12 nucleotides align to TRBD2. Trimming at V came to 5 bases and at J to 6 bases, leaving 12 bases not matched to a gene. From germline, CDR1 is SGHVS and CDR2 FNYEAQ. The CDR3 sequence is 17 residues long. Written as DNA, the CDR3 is TGTGCCAGCAGCCCGGAACTAGCGGGGGGCCGGGGGGATACGCAGTATTTT. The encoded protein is CASSPELAGGRGDTQYF.

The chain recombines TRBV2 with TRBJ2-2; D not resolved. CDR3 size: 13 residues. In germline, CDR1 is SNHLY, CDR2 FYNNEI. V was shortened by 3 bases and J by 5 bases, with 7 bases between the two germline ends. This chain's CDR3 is CASSEARTGELFF. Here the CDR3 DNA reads TGTGCCAGCAGTGAGGCGAGGACCGGGGAGCTGTTTTTT.

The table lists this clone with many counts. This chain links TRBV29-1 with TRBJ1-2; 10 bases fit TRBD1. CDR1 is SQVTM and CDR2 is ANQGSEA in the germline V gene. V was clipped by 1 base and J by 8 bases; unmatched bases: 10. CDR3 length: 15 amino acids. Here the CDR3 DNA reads TGCAGCGTTGAAGGACAGGGGGCAGTACTGCAAGGCTACACCTTC. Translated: CSVEGQGAVLQGYTF.